This T cell receptor (beta chain) was documented in a study of CXCR3-negative and CXCR3-positive naive CD8 T cells. General study results and limits: After cryopreservation, expression of CXCR3 was partially reduced, and most assays were run with fresh PBMCs. Each naive subset displayed comparably high diversity, whereas memory CD8+ cells displayed much lower diversity. Unlike memory cells, which differed, naive CXCR3-negative and CXCR3-positive cells had similar TRBV-TRBJ usage.

The germline V gene encodes CDR1 SGHTA and CDR2 FQGNSA. There are 18 residues in the CDR3. It was by 5' RACE with UMI labels that the TRB cDNA libraries were prepared. Using the 5' RACE reads, TCRdb records one entry per CDR3 protein without DNA. Its table records about 48,000 distinct CDR3 sequences. Frequency places this clonotype as medium-sized. Its specificity is not known. In triplicate, each CD8+ T cell subset was sorted at some 300,000 cells per replicate. This sequence joins TRBV7-2 and TRBJ1-6; with no DNA, the TCRdb D assignment of TRBD1 cannot be verified. The sequenced material came from memory CD8+ T cells from blood. This receptor was obtained from a human donor in good health. Some clones in this sample may be carry-over from other donors' samples. CDR3 sequence reads: CASSPRDLDRGNHSPLHF.